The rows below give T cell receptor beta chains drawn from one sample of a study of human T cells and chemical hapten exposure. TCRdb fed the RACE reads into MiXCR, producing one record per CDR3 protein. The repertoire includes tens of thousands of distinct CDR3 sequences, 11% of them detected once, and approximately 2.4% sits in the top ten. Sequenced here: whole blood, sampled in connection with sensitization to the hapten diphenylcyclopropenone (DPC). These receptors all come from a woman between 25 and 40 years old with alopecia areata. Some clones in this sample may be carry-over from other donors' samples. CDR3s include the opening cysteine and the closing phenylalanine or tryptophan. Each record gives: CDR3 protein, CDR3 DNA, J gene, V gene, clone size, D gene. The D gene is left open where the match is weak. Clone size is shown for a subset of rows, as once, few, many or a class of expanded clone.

CASSRLGERDYNEQFF TGCGCCAGCAGCCGCCTGGGGGAGCGGGACTACAATGAGCAGTTCTTC TRBJ2-1 TRBV5-1 few TRBD2
CASSPYGSTNEKLFF TGTGCCAGCTCACCCTATGGGTCAACTAATGAAAAACTGTTTTTT TRBJ1-4 TRBV18 many .
CASSQSVSSYNEQFF TGTGCCAGCAGCCAGTCTGTCAGCTCCTACAATGAGCAGTTCTTC TRBJ2-1 TRBV3-1 many .
CSATSGAIGQPQHF TGCAGTGCTACCTCCGGGGCGATCGGGCAGCCCCAGCATTTT TRBJ1-5 TRBV20-1 . .
CAISESAGTGWATEAFF TGTGCCATCAGTGAGTCCGCCGGGACAGGGTGGGCCACTGAAGCTTTCTTT TRBJ1-1 TRBV10-3 many TRBD1
CASGSPNEDTQYF TGTGCTAGTGGTTCACCCAATGAAGATACGCAGTATTTT TRBJ2-3 TRBV12-5 many .
CASSLDLAGGRNEQFF TGTGCCAGCAGCTTAGATCTAGCGGGAGGGCGGAATGAGCAGTTCTTC TRBJ2-1 TRBV11-2 many TRBD2
CASSLAQDRSLGEQYF TGTGCCAGCAGCTTGGCCCAGGACAGATCCCTCGGGGAGCAGTACTTC TRBJ2-7 TRBV5-4 few .
CASSLPDTQYF TGTGCCAGCAGCCTGCCCGATACGCAGTATTTT TRBJ2-3 TRBV7-2 . .
CASRLQAGGPGEQFF TGTGCCAGCAGACTTCAAGCGGGAGGGCCTGGTGAGCAGTTCTTC TRBJ2-1 TRBV12-3/TRBV12-4 many TRBD2
CAWSVGTAVRDTQYF TGTGCCTGGAGCGTCGGAACCGCCGTTCGGGATACGCAGTATTTT TRBJ2-3 TRBV30 few .
CASSPLPGQGYEQYF TGTGCCAGCAGCCCGTTACCGGGACAGGGTTACGAGCAGTACTTC TRBJ2-7 TRBV5-5 many TRBD1
CASSQEPHGTASYEQYF TGCGCCAGCAGCCAAGAGCCCCACGGGACGGCCTCCTACGAGCAGTACTTC TRBJ2-7 TRBV4-3 . .
CASSLEGQESYNEQFF TGCGCCAGCAGCTTGGAGGGACAGGAGTCCTACAATGAGCAGTTCTTC TRBJ2-1 TRBV5-1 many TRBD1
CASSPRSERTYEQYF TGTGCCAGCAGCCCTCGCTCGGAAAGGACCTACGAGCAGTACTTC TRBJ2-7 TRBV7-9 many .
CASSPRTASSYNEQFF TGTGCCAGCAGCCCGCGGACAGCCTCCTCCTACAATGAGCAGTTCTTC TRBJ2-1 TRBV14 . .
CASSLVGTGAYHEQFF TGTGCCAGCAGCTTAGTTGGGACAGGGGCCTACCATGAGCAGTTCTTC TRBJ2-1 TRBV7-2 few TRBD1
CASSPAGQGTDTQYF TGTGCCAGCAGCCCGGCGGGACAGGGCACAGATACGCAGTATTTT TRBJ2-3 TRBV12-3/TRBV12-4 few TRBD1
CASRTNLSPNEAFF TGTGCCAGCAGAACAAACCTCAGCCCCAATGAAGCTTTCTTT TRBJ1-1 TRBV12-3/TRBV12-4 many .
CASELTGAYNEQFF TGTGCCAGCGAGCTAACGGGGGCCTACAATGAGCAGTTCTTC TRBJ2-1 TRBV28 . .
CASSPGQGAEAFF TGTGCCAGCTCACCAGGACAGGGAGCTGAAGCTTTCTTT TRBJ1-1 TRBV18 few TRBD1
CASSYPGQGGREQYF TGTGCCAGCAGTTACCCCGGACAGGGGGGTAGGGAGCAGTACTTC TRBJ2-7 TRBV6-5 few TRBD1
CASPGSKLRDQPQHF TGTGCCAGCCCCGGATCAAAATTGAGGGATCAGCCCCAGCATTTT TRBJ1-5 TRBV21-1 . .
CSARNSRSSGNTIYF TGCAGTGCTAGAAATTCCCGGAGCTCTGGAAACACCATATATTTT TRBJ1-3 TRBV20-1 . .
CASSLAHGVADYF TGTGCCAGCAGCTTAGCTCACGGGGTAGCTGACTATTTT TRBJ2-3 TRBV7-9 many .
CASSFRWEASEQYF TGTGCCAGCAGTTTTAGGTGGGAGGCGTCCGAGCAGTACTTC TRBJ2-7 TRBV12-3/TRBV12-4 . .
CASSLGPALEAFF TGCGCCAGCAGCCTAGGGCCGGCCCTTGAAGCTTTCTTT TRBJ1-1 TRBV4-1 few .
CASSRTGNSMAFF TGTGCCAGCAGCCGAACAGGAAACAGCATGGCTTTCTTT TRBJ1-1 TRBV6-2/TRBV6-3 . .
CSPILGRAFTGNTIYF TGCAGCCCTATATTGGGCAGGGCATTCACTGGAAACACCATATATTTT TRBJ1-3 TRBV29-1 many .
CSAVGGGGQPQHF TGCAGTGCTGTCGGAGGAGGCGGCCAGCCCCAGCATTTT TRBJ1-5 TRBV20-1 many .
CASIRTGETTRNQPQHF TGTGCCAGCATCCGTACAGGGGAGACGACTCGCAATCAGCCCCAGCATTTT TRBJ1-5 TRBV6-1 . TRBD1
CASSVGQPSYNEQFF TGTGCCAGCAGTGTGGGACAGCCTAGTTACAATGAGCAGTTCTTC TRBJ2-1 TRBV28 few TRBD1
CASSLSPRYDEQFF TGTGCCAGCAGTTTAAGCCCCCGCTACGATGAGCAGTTCTTC TRBJ2-1 TRBV27 few .
CATRRQGTEKNEQYF TGTGCCACCCGGCGACAGGGAACCGAAAAGAACGAGCAGTACTTC TRBJ2-7 TRBV10-3 few TRBD1
CSARDPGLSSYEQYF TGCAGTGCTAGAGATCCGGGGTTAAGCTCCTACGAGCAGTACTTC TRBJ2-7 TRBV20-1 few .
CASSLLPAGGLETQYF TGTGCCAGCAGCTTGTTACCAGCGGGGGGGCTTGAGACCCAGTACTTC TRBJ2-5 TRBV5-5 few TRBD2
CASTHCRNNEQFF TGTGCCAGCACCCATTGCAGGAACAATGAGCAGTTCTTC TRBJ2-1 TRBV6-7 many .
CASSRERGLTDTQYF TGTGCCAGCAGCCGAGAAAGGGGGTTAACAGATACGCAGTATTTT TRBJ2-3 TRBV7-2 . .
CSARDAASGVNTGELFF TGCAGTGCTAGAGATGCGGCTAGCGGGGTAAACACCGGGGAGCTGTTTTTT TRBJ2-2 TRBV20-1 many TRBD2
CASSGADLYNEKLFF TGTGCCAGCAGCGGGGCGGATCTCTATAATGAAAAACTGTTTTTT TRBJ1-4 TRBV28 many .
CASSLGTGGNQPQHF TGTGCCAGCAGCCTTGGGACAGGTGGAAATCAGCCCCAGCATTTT TRBJ1-5 TRBV7-9 few TRBD1
CASSLGQGRGEQFF TGCGCCAGCAGCTTAGGACAGGGACGGGGTGAGCAGTTCTTC TRBJ2-1 TRBV5-1 . TRBD1
CASSYSRGTGLEQYF TGTGCCAGCAGTTACTCGAGAGGGACAGGGCTCGAGCAGTACTTC TRBJ2-7 TRBV6-6 few TRBD1
CASSLEDNSNEQFF TGTGCCAGCAGTCTCGAAGACAATTCGAATGAGCAGTTCTTC TRBJ2-1 TRBV6-4 many .
CASSLTPGQETQYF TGCGCCAGCAGCTTAACTCCGGGGCAAGAGACCCAGTACTTC TRBJ2-5 TRBV5-1 few .
CASRYLSVGSTDTQYF TGTGCCAGCAGATATCTGTCAGTGGGCAGTACAGATACGCAGTATTTT TRBJ2-3 TRBV27 . .
CASSLGRQGPAGELFF TGTGCCAGCAGCTTAGGACGTCAGGGTCCGGCCGGGGAGCTGTTTTTT TRBJ2-2 TRBV7-9 many .
CASTPTKGSGYGYTF TGTGCCAGCACCCCAACGAAGGGGTCTGGCTATGGCTACACCTTC TRBJ1-2 TRBV6-5 few .
CASSVADNYGYTF TGTGCCAGCAGCGTAGCAGATAACTATGGCTACACCTTC TRBJ1-2 TRBV9 few .
CASSQADTQYF TGTGCCAGCAGTCAGGCAGATACGCAGTATTTT TRBJ2-3 TRBV12-3/TRBV12-4 many .
CASGLVPSYNEQFF TGTGCCAGTGGGCTAGTCCCCTCATACAATGAGCAGTTCTTC TRBJ2-1 TRBV6-5 many .
CASPPTTGGPMNTEAFF TGTGCCAGCCCCCCTACAACAGGGGGCCCCATGAACACTGAAGCTTTCTTT TRBJ1-1 TRBV3-1 many TRBD1
CATSDFGQPQHF TGTGCCACCAGTGATTTTGGCCAGCCCCAGCATTTT TRBJ1-5 TRBV24-1 many .
CASSLGEGRNTEAFF TGCGCCAGCAGCTTGGGAGAGGGGCGGAACACTGAAGCTTTCTTT TRBJ1-1 TRBV5-1 few .
CASSYEVVSRSWGTDTQYF TGTGCCAGCAGTTACGAGGTGGTTAGCCGCTCCTGGGGCACAGATACGCAGTATTTT TRBJ2-3 TRBV6-2/TRBV6-3 few .
CSGFGGWDTQYF TGCAGCGGGTTCGGGGGCTGGGATACGCAGTATTTT TRBJ2-3 TRBV29-1 few .
CAISESTQTQYF TGTGCCATCAGTGAGTCGACACAGACCCAGTACTTC TRBJ2-5 TRBV10-3 few .
CASSLGKGGNQPQHF TGTGCCAGCAGCTTAGGGAAGGGGGGCAATCAGCCCCAGCATTTT TRBJ1-5 TRBV7-9 . .
CSVGGDPSGNCEQYF TGCAGCGTTGGAGGGGATCCTAGCGGGAACTGCGAGCAGTACTTC TRBJ2-7 TRBV29-1 few TRBD2
CSVHRELNTEAFF TGCAGCGTCCACCGGGAGCTGAACACTGAAGCTTTCTTT TRBJ1-1 TRBV29-1 . .